This T cell receptor (beta chain) was found in a study of human T cells and chemical hapten exposure. Study results and limitations: Expanded TCRs showed more large CDR3 clusters than pre-sensitization or healthy control sets.

The time point: patch test 3, about 24 weeks after DPC sensitization. Regarding treatment: therapeutic diphenylcyclopropenone sensitization with weekly scalp DPC. Within the library, unique molecular identifiers were attached to each individual cDNA molecule. TCRdb independently ran MiXCR on the RACE reads; one entry per CDR3 protein. The sample gives roughly 90,000 distinct CDR3 sequences, approximately 11% of which show up once; roughly 1% is in the top ten. Regarding this clonotype: Its antigen is not identified.

V was clipped by 3 bases and J by 0 bases, with 10 bases between them. The CDR3 is made up of 15 amino acids. Germline V gene lookup returns CDR1 SGDLS and CDR2 YYNGEE. The J gene is TRBJ1-5, the V gene TRBV9; D is unresolved. The sequencing used whole blood, collected in connection with sensitization to the hapten diphenylcyclopropenone (DPC). The receptor was derived from a woman in her 30s with alopecia areata. Some clones in this sample may be carry-over from other donors' samples. This CDR3 is CASSEDAYSNQPQHF. DNA for the CDR3: TGTGCCAGCAGCGAGGACGCTTATAGCAATCAGCCCCAGCATTTT.